This passage covers 8 T cell receptor beta chains from one sample sequenced in a study of OX40 agonist ivuxolimab in advanced cancers. Using immunoSEQ multiplex PCR, the repertoire was profiled, and TCRdb retains in-frame clones only, with some absent. The sample lists 36,000 or so clones; around 77% were seen once. Material: CD4+ or CD8+ T cells sorted from blood, obtained in a trial of the OX40 agonist ivuxolimab. Every receptor here comes from an adult with an advanced solid tumor such as melanoma, head and neck, liver or kidney cancer.

The genes are TRBV27 and TRBJ1-1; 8 positions match TRBD1. The CDR3 consists of 15 residues. Germline loops: CDR1 MNHEY, CDR2 SMNVEV (reference sequence). Trimming removed 4 bases from V and 0 bases from J; junction bases left unmatched: 4. CDR3 amino acids: CASSYRDRLNTEAFF. CDR3 DNA: TGTGCCAGCAGTTACAGGGACAGGTTGAACACTGAAGCTTTCTTT.

The rearrangement joins TRBV19 to TRBJ1-1, with TRBD1 matching 7 bases. The CDR3 extends over 16 amino acids. The germline V gene has CDR1 LNHDA and CDR2 SQIVND (reference sequence). J was trimmed by 0 bases and V by 4 bases; bases with no gene match: 8. DNA for the CDR3: TGTGCCAGTAGTACATCTTACAGGGGAATGAACACTGAAGCTTTCTTT. Amino acids: CASSTSYRGMNTEAFF.

This chain's CDR3 is CAWRDAGFHEQYF. The DNA of the CDR3 is TGTGCCTGGAGGGATGCAGGGTTCCACGAGCAGTACTTC. This chain connects TRBV30 to TRBJ2-7; a possible D gene is TRBD1 (5 bases). The germline V gene encodes CDR1 GTSNPN and CDR2 SVGIG (reference sequence). The V end was cut by 3 bases, the J end by 5 bases, with 14 bases between. CDR3 length: 13 residues.

The chain uses TRBV10-1 and TRBJ2-3, with TRBD1 matching over 8 bases. Germline V gene lookup returns CDR1 WNHNN and CDR2 SYGVQD (reference sequence). Losses at the gene ends were 3 bases for V and 4 bases for J; bases not matched to a gene: 3. This CDR3 comprises 14 residues. CDR3 sequence: CASSDDRGSDTQYF. Written as DNA, the CDR3 is TGCGCCAGCAGTGACGACAGGGGCTCAGATACGCAGTATTTT.

As to this clone: Mismatch with germline at one junction end may stem from a read error. V gene TRBV4-2 combines with J gene TRBJ2-7; D may be TRBD1 (6 bases). Germline CDR1 is LGHNA and CDR2 is YNFKEQ. The CDR3 is 15 amino acids. CDR3 coding DNA: TGTGCCAGCAGCCCTACTACAGGGTCCTCCTTCGAGCAGTACTTC. Translation: CASSPTTGSSFEQYF.

The gene calls are TRBV5-4 and TRBJ1-1; a weak D match, TRBD1 (6 bases). Germline-derived CDR1 and CDR2 are SGHNT and YYREEE (reference sequence). This CDR3 has 16 amino acids. Deletions cut 4 bases from V and 2 bases from J, with 18 bases between. The CDR3 coding sequence is TGTGCCAGCAGCCAAGATGCGGCCAGGGGAAACACTGAAGCTTTCTTT. The encoded protein is CASSQDAARGNTEAFF.

This chain uses TRBV9 with TRBJ1-3, with unresolved D. Per germline, CDR1 SGDLS and CDR2 YYNGEE. Trimming pared 0 bases from V and 0 bases from J, leaving 7 bases between. The CDR3 consists of 15 residues. CDR3: CASSVGWGSGNTIYF. The DNA for the CDR3 is TGTGCCAGCAGCGTAGGTTGGGGCTCTGGAAACACCATATATTTT.

The rearrangement joins TRBV27 to TRBJ1-6, with no clear D. V was pared by 3 bases and J by 7 bases, with 13 bases between. This CDR3 spans 15 amino acids. Germline CDR1 reads MNHEY; CDR2 reads SMNVEV (reference sequence). Here the CDR3 DNA reads TGTGCCAGCAGTTTGTCCAAATCGGGGAATTCACCCCTCCACTTT. It is translated as CASSLSKSGNSPLHF.